This record covers a single T cell receptor (beta chain). The antigen remains unidentified. Isolated RNA was reverse transcribed in full, so expressed TCRB transcripts were sequenced. Produced via immunoSEQ multiplex PCR; TCRdb's table is partial and in-frame only. The repertoire holds more than 85,000 clones, with less than 40% as singletons. Heparinised blood was drawn once per donor, averaging about 100 mL. Via CD45RO/CCR7/CD25/CD127/CD95/CD27, cells of the CD4+ naive, central memory, regulatory and stem cell-like memory subsets were sorted. This record belongs to a study of beta chain features in type 1 diabetes. Study observations and caveats: For type 1 diabetes patients, VDJ junctions showed fewer insertions and more deletions. In all four CD4+ subsets, TCRB CDR3 length was significantly, moderately reduced in type 1 diabetes.

With 6 bases clipped from V and 1 base from J, the junction kept 4 bases outside the gene matches. CDR3 length: 14 amino acids. Germline V CDR1 and CDR2: ENHRY, SYGVKD. This receptor was obtained from a woman aged 18-29 years in good health. V gene TRBV10-3 combines with J gene TRBJ1-1; 8 nucleotides agree with TRBD1. Sample: stem cell memory CD4+ T cells from blood. CDR3 amino acids: CAIRTGQGNTEAFF. Here the CDR3 DNA reads TGTGCCATCAGGACCGGACAGGGGAACACTGAAGCTTTCTTT.